The rows below give T cell receptor beta chains drawn from one sample of a study of T cell responses to AZD1222 COVID-19 vaccine. Libraries were prepared by immunoSEQ multiplex PCR; TCRdb keeps only in-frame clonotypes and omits some of them. In the table there are over 150,000 clones, about 90% of which are singletons. Sequencing was performed on peripheral blood, taken on day 0 of AZD1222 vaccination. These receptors were taken from an adult in good health. The CDR3 runs from the conserved cysteine through the conserved F or W.

16 TRBJ1-2 TRBV27 CASSLYPGGRLNGYTF
14 TRBJ1-5 TRBV28 CASSTTGESQPQHF
16 TRBJ1-5 TRBV7-8 CASSLIGGNGNQPQHF
14 TRBJ2-7 TRBV4-3 CASSQEPAGYEQYF
15 TRBJ1-1 TRBV28 CASSFDRGLFTEAFF
14 TRBJ1-4 TRBV13 CASSRKVGREKLFF
13 TRBJ2-7 TRBV2 CASSRGGSYEQYF
13 TRBJ1-2 TRBV7-2 CASSVDRDHGYTF
12 TRBJ1-6 TRBV19 CASSIGNSPLHF
14 TRBJ1-4 TRBV2 CASSLDNVNEKLFF
15 TRBJ2-1 TRBV5-1 CASSLKGLPYNEQFF
14 TRBJ2-5 TRBV5-1 CASSPGGVEETQYF
15 TRBJ2-2 TRBV19 CASSPATGYTGELFF
14 TRBJ2-7 TRBV28 CASSSGTGAYEQYF
16 TRBJ1-6 TRBV6-1 CASSEWTVSYNSPLHF
15 TRBJ2-5 TRBV11-2 CASSLVGAEQETQYF
14 TRBJ2-1 TRBV5-6 CASSLGQGSNEQFF
17 TRBJ1-4 TRBV3-1/TRBV3-2 CASSQGGQGAANEKLFF
15 TRBJ1-3 TRBV5-8 CASSLAGGSGNTIYF
15 TRBJ2-5 TRBV19 CASRAGLAGQETQYF
16 TRBJ2-7 TRBV6-5 CASSSGTSGSSYEQYF
14 TRBJ2-7 TRBV2 CASDPGGTSYEQYF